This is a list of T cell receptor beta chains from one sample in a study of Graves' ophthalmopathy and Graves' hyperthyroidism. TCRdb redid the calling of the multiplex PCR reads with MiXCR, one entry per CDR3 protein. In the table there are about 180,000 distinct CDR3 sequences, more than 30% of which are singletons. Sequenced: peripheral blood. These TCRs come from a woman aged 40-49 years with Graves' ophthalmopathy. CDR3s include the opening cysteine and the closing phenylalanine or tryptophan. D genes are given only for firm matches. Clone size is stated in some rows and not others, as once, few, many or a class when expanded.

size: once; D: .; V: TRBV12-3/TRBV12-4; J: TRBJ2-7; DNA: TGTGCCAGCAGTTTAGCGCAGCCTCGGGCCTACGAGCAGTACTTC; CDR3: CASSLAQPRAYEQYF
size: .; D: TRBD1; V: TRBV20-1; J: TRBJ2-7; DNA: TGCAGTGCTACCAAGGGACAGGGGTCGGTTCTTCCCCCTTTC; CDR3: CSATKGQGSVLPPF
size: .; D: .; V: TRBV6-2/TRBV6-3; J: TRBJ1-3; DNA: TGTGCCAGCACCGATGGTATCACCATATATTTT; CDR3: CASTDGITIYF
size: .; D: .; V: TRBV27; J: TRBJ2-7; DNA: TGTGCCAGCAGCATGGGGCGCGGCGACGAGCAGTACTTC; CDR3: CASSMGRGDEQYF
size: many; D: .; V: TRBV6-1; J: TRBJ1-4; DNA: TGTGCCAGCAGTGGTATAGGGCAAACTAATGAAAAACTGTTTTTT; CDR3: CASSGIGQTNEKLFF
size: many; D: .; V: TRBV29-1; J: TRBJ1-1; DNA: TGCAGCGTTGACTATGACGGAGCTGAAGCTTTCTTT; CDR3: CSVDYDGAEAFF
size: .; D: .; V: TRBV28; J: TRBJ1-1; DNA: TGTGCCAGCAGTTTCCAGGAGGAGGTCACTGAAGCTTTCTTT; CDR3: CASSFQEEVTEAFF
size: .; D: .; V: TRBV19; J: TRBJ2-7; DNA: TGTGCCAGTAGTCTTGGGCCCCACGGTTCCTACGAGCAGTACTTC; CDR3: CASSLGPHGSYEQYF
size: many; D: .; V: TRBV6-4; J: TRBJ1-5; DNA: TGTGCCAGCATGCGGGACGGAGGGTTCTATAGCAATCAGCCCCAGCATTTT; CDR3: CASMRDGGFYSNQPQHF
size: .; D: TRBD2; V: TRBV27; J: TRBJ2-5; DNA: TGTGCCAGCAGTTCGCTAGCGGGAGGGGGGTACCAAGAGACCCAGTACTTC; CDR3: CASSSLAGGGYQETQYF
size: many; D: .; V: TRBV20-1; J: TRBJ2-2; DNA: TGCAGTGCTAGAGATGGGAACACCGGGGAGCTGTTTTTT; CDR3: CSARDGNTGELFF
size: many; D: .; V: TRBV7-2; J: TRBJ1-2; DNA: TGTGCCAGCAGCCCAGGACCGCAATTCTATGGCTACACCTTC; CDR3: CASSPGPQFYGYTF
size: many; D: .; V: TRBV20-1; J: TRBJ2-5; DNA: TGCAGTGCTAGACCTATGGACTCCCCCCAAGAGACCCAGTACTTC; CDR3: CSARPMDSPQETQYF
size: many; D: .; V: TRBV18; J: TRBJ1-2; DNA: TGTGCCAGCGCACCACCCCAAGGGACTTATGGCTACACCTTC; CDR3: CASAPPQGTYGYTF
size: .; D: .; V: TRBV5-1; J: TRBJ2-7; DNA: TGCGCCAGCAGCGGGGGTACAGGGTTGTACGAGCAGTACTTC; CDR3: CASSGGTGLYEQYF
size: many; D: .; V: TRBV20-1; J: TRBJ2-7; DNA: TGCAGTGCTAGAGAGGGGTGGTACGAGCAGTACTTC; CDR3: CSAREGWYEQYF
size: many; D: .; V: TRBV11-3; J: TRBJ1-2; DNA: TGTGCCAGCAGCTTAGGGGCCAGGGGCTACACCTTC; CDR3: CASSLGARGYTF
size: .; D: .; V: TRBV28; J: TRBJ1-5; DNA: TGTGCCAGCAGCTTTAGGCAGGTTAGCGATCAGCCCCAGCATTTT; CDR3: CASSFRQVSDQPQHF
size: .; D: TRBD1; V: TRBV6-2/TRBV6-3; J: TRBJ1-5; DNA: TGTGCCCTTGGACAGGGGTATACTGGCAATCAGCCCCAGCATTTT; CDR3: CALGQGYTGNQPQHF
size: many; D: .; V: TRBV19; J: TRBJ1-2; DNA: TGTGCCAGTAACCTCGGTTTAGCCCCCGAGTACACCTTC; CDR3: CASNLGLAPEYTF
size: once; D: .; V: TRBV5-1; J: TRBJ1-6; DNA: TGCGCCAGCAGCTTGGGGACACGACCCGATTCACCCCTCCACTTT; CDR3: CASSLGTRPDSPLHF
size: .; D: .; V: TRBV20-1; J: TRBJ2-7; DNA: TGCAGTGCTAGCCAAACAGGATACGAGCAGTACTTC; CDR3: CSASQTGYEQYF
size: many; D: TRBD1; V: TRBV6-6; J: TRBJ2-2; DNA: TGTGCCAGCAGTTGGACAGGGCATAACACCGGGGAGCTGTTTTTT; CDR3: CASSWTGHNTGELFF
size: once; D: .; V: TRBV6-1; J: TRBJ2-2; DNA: TGTGCCAGCGAGCCGAGGATCGGGGAGCTGTTTTTT; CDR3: CASEPRIGELFF
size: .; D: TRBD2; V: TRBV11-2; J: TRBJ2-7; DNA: TGTGCCAGCAGCTTAGATCTGATGCTAGCGGGACCCTACGAGCAGTACTTC; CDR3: CASSLDLMLAGPYEQYF
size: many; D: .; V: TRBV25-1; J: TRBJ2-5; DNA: TGTGCCAGCAGTGATGGGGCGTTAGAGACCCAGTACTTC; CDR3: CASSDGALETQYF
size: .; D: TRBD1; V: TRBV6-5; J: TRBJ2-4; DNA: TGTGCCAGCAGAGGACAGGGCCATCACATTCAGTACTTC; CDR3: CASRGQGHHIQYF
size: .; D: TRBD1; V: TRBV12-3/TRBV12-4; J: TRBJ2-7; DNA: TGTGCCAGCAGTTTAGCGACAGGGCCCAGGCCCTACGAGCAGTACTTC; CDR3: CASSLATGPRPYEQYF
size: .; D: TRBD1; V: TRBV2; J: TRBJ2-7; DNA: TGTGCCAGCAGCTTGGGGACAGGTCCTTTATACGAGCAGTACTTC; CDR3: CASSLGTGPLYEQYF
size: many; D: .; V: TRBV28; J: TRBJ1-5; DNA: TGTGCCAGCAGTTTCCTAGTGGGGGGCAATCAGCCCCAGCATTTT; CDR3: CASSFLVGGNQPQHF
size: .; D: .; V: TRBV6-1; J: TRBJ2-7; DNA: TGTGCCAGCAACGTACGGGGCGAGCAGTACTTC; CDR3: CASNVRGEQYF